This T cell receptor (beta chain) derives from a study of blood T cell repertoires in COVID-19. Study-level information: Some COVID-19 samples were acute and others convalescent; all came from the United States, Italy and Spain. Sample material is recorded as cDNA or gDNA derived from T cells, B-cell-depleted T cells, or PBMCs.

Original handling: Reference gene primer amplification gave estimated nucleated cell counts. Clones were sequenced by immunoSEQ multiplex PCR, and TCRdb holds only the in-frame ones, with some missing. Clonal size and the V and J genes are those of that table, whereas D and trimming came from the DNA. This table has 75,000 to 100,000 clones, 87% appearing once. V was trimmed by 2 bases and J by 1 base, leaving 13 bases between them. Per the germline V gene, CDR1 is SGHTS and CDR2 is YDEGEE. CDR3 length: 16 residues. This clonotype was obtained from a human donor in a cohort sampled during active COVID-19. Input material: peripheral blood. J is TRBJ2-4 and V is TRBV5-8; D possibly corresponds to TRBD2 (6 bases). The CDR3 DNA sequence: TGTGCCAGCAGCTTAAGGAGGGGATCGGCCAAAAACATTCAGTACTTC. Translation gives CASSLRRGSAKNIQYF.